The source of this T cell receptor (beta chain) is a study of cytomegalovirus exposure and HLA in healthy donors. In the PCR, 60 Vbeta and 13 Jbeta primers were used. Libraries were prepared by immunoSEQ multiplex PCR; TCRdb keeps only in-frame clonotypes and omits some of them. The sample contains 95,000 or so clones, 65% to 90% of which appear only once. V was clipped by 5 bases and J by 2 bases, with 16 bases between them. CDR3 size: 15 residues. Germline CDR1 is PRHDT and CDR2 is FYEKMQ (reference sequence). The chain employs TRBV13 and TRBJ2-7, with D possibly being TRBD1 (6 bases). The receptor comes from a woman aged 70-85 years in good health and CMV-seropositive. Source material: PBMCs. The CDR3 sequence is CASSGLGTLTYEQYF. As DNA, the CDR3 is TGTGCCAGCAGCGGTCTCGGGACACTAACCTACGAGCAGTACTTC. The complete variable domain, with remaining parts taken from reference TRBV13 and TRBJ2-7, reads AAGVIQSPRHLIKEKRETATLKCYPIPRHDTVYWYQQGPGQDPQFLISFYEKMQSDKGSIPDRFSAQQFSDYHSELNMSSLELGDSALYFCASSGLGTLTYEQYFGPGTRLTVT.